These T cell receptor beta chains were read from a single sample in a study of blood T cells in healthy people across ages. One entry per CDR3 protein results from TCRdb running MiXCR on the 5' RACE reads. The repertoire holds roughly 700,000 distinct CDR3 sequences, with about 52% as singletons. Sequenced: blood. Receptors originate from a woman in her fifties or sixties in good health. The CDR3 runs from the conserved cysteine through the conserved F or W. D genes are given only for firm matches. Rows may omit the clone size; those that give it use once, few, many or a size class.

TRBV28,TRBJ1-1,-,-,TGTGCCAGCCAAGTGAACACTGAAGCTTTCTTT,CASQVNTEAFF
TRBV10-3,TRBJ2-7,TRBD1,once,TGTGCCATCATGGGAGACAGGGGATATCACGAGCAGTACTTC,CAIMGDRGYHEQYF
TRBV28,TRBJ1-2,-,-,TGTGCCATTGGACAGCTCTATGGCTACACCTTC,CAIGQLYGYTF
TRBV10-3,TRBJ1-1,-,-,TGTGCCACACAGCGGGGGACTGAAGCTTTCTTT,CATQRGTEAFF
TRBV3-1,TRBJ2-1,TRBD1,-,TGTGCCAGCAGCCAAAGGACAGGGCTATTGGTCAATGAGCAGTTCTTC,CASSQRTGLLVNEQFF
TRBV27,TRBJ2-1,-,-,TGTGCCAGCAGTTGTGTAGGATACAATGAGCAGTTCTTC,CASSCVGYNEQFF
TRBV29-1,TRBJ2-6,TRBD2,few,TGCAGCGTTGTCCTAGCGGGAGGGACTGGGGCCAACGTCCTGACTTTC,CSVVLAGGTGANVLTF
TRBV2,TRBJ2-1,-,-,TGTGCCAGCAGTGAAAATCAGGGTACCTACAATGAGCAGTTCTTC,CASSENQGTYNEQFF
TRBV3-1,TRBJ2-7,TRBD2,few,TGTGCCAGCAGCCGCAGCCCGGGGGGGAGTTACGAGCAGTACTTC,CASSRSPGGSYEQYF
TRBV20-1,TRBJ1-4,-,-,TGCAGTGCTAGAGATCTGCAGGCGGACTATGAAAAACTGTTTTTT,CSARDLQADYEKLFF
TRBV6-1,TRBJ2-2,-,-,TGTGCCAGCAGTGAAGTTAAGAACACCGGGGAGCTGTTTTTT,CASSEVKNTGELFF
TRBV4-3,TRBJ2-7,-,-,TGCGCCAGCAGCACTCAGGGGTTCGGCGAGCAGTACTTC,CASSTQGFGEQYF
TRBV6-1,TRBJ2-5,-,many,TGTGCCAGCAGTCAGGACTACCAAGAGACCCAGTACTTC,CASSQDYQETQYF
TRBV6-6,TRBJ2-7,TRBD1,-,TGTGCCAGCAGTTACTCGATGGACAGGGGAAACGAGCAGTACTTC,CASSYSMDRGNEQYF
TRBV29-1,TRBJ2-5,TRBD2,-,TGCAGCGTTGTTGGGCTAGCGGGAGTTGTGGAGCAGTACTTC,CSVVGLAGVVEQYF
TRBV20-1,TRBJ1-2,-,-,TGCAGTGCTAGAGTACAGGTGAACTATGGCTACACCTTC,CSARVQVNYGYTF
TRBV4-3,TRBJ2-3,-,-,TGCGCCAGCAGCCAAGAAACGGCAGACACAGATACGCAGTATTTT,CASSQETADTDTQYF
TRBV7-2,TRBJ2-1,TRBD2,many,TGTGCCAGCAGCTTAGCTCTAGCGGGAGGAAATGAGCAGTTCTTC,CASSLALAGGNEQFF
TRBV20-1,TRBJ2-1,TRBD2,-,TGCAGTGCACGACTAGCGGGCCTTCCCAATGAGCAGTTCTTC,CSARLAGLPNEQFF
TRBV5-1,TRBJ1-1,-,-,TGCGCCAGCAGCTTGGAAGGGGGGGGGCGCCGGACTGAAGCTTTCTTT,CASSLEGGGRRTEAFF
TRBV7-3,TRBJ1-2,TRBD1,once,TGTGCCAGCAGCTTAGTTGGGACAGGGGATAATGGCTACACCTTC,CASSLVGTGDNGYTF
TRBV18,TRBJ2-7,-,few,TGTGCCAGCTCACCATCCGGGACGCTCTACGGACAGTACTTC,CASSPSGTLYGQYF
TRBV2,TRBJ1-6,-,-,TGTGCCAGCAGGTGGACAGTAAATTCACCCCTCCACTTT,CASRWTVNSPLHF
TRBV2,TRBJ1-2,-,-,TGTGCCAGCCTTAGGGTCGATGATGATGGCTATGGCTACACCTTC,CASLRVDDDGYGYTF
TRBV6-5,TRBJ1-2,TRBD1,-,TGTGCCAGCAGTGACAGGGACAGGGAGCATGGCTACACCTTC,CASSDRDREHGYTF
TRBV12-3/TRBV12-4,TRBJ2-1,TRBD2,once,TGTGCCAGCAGTCGACGGACTAGCGGGAACACCAATGAGCAGTTCTTC,CASSRRTSGNTNEQFF
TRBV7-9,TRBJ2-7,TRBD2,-,TGTGCCAGCAGGCAAACTAGCGGGAGGGAGGGCTACGAGCAGTACTTC,CASRQTSGREGYEQYF
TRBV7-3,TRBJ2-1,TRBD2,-,TGTGCCAGCAGCATCTCTAGCGGGAGGGACAATGAGCAGTTCTTC,CASSISSGRDNEQFF
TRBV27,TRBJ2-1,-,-,TGTGCCAGCAGTACGACGGGAAGCTACGATGAGCAGTTCTTC,CASSTTGSYDEQFF
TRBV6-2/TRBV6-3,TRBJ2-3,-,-,TGTGCCAGCAGTTACTATGGTACAGATACGCAGTATTTT,CASSYYGTDTQYF
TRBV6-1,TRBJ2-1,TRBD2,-,TGTGCCAGCACTGATAGCGGGGACTCCTACAATGAGCAGTTCTTC,CASTDSGDSYNEQFF
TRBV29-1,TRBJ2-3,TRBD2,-,TGCAGCGAAGAGACTAGCGGGAGGGCCCAGGGAACAGATACGCAGTATTTT,CSEETSGRAQGTDTQYF
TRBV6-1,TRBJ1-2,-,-,TGTGCCAGCAGCCCCGAGCGGGGGCAGAACTATGGCTACACCTTC,CASSPERGQNYGYTF
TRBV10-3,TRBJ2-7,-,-,TGTGCCATCAGTGAGGGGGCCCTACCCTACAATGAGCAGTACTTC,CAISEGALPYNEQYF
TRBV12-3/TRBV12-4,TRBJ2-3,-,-,TGTGCCAGCAGCTACAGTGGCAGGGCAGATACGCAGTATTTT,CASSYSGRADTQYF
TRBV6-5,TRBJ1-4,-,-,TGTGCCAGCAGTTACGCACTAGAAAAACTGTTTTTT,CASSYALEKLFF
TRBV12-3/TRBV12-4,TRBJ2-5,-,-,TGTGCCAGCAGCCTTATGGGACTTCACTGGGAGCAGTACTTC,CASSLMGLHWEQYF
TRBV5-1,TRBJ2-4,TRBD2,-,TGCGCCAGCAGCTTGGGCGGTAGCGGGACCTTCGGAAACATTCAGTACTTC,CASSLGGSGTFGNIQYF
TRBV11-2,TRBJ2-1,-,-,TGTGCCAGCAGTGTGGGCTCCAAGCCCTACAATGAGCAGTTCTTC,CASSVGSKPYNEQFF
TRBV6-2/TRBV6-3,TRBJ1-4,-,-,TGTGCCAGCAGTCAATCCGGGACAAAGCTGTTTTTT,CASSQSGTKLFF
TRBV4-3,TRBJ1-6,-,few,TGCGCCAGCAGCCAGGTCCTCGGACAACCAGCCCTCCACTTT,CASSQVLGQPALHF
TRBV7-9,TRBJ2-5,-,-,TGTGCCAGCAGCCCGGGGGGACAGCAAGAGACCCAGTACTTC,CASSPGGQQETQYF
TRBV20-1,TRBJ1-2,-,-,TGCAGTGCCAGACAGGAAAACTATGGCTACACCTTC,CSARQENYGYTF
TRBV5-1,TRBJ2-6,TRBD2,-,TGCGCCAGCAGCGTTGGTAGCGGGGTTCTCTCTGGGGCCAACGTCCTGACTTTC,CASSVGSGVLSGANVLTF
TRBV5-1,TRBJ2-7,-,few,TGCGCCAGCAGCTACACAGGGCCCTACGAGCAGTACTTC,CASSYTGPYEQYF
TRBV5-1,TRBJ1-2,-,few,TGCGCCAGCAGAGAGGGGCAGGGTAACACGGGCTACACCTTC,CASREGQGNTGYTF
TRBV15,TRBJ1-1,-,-,TGTGCCACCAGCGGTTTGCGGATAAACACTGAAGCTTTCTTT,CATSGLRINTEAFF
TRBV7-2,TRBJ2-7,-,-,TGTGCCAGCAGCCGAAAAGAGGACAAACTTCGGGACGAGCAGTACTTC,CASSRKEDKLRDEQYF
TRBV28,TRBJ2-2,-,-,TGTGCCAGCAGTTTGTGGGCAGGGGAGCGGGAGCTGTTTTTT,CASSLWAGERELFF
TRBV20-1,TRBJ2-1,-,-,TGCAGTGCTAGAGGGCTCGGAGGGACCACCTACAATGAGCAGTTCTTC,CSARGLGGTTYNEQFF
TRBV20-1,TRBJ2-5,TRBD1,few,TGCAGTGCTATGGGGACAGGGTTGTTGGAGACCCAGTACTTC,CSAMGTGLLETQYF
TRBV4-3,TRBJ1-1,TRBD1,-,TGCGCCAGCAGCCAAGATGGGACAGGGGGAGGGGCTGAAGCTTTCTTT,CASSQDGTGGGAEAFF
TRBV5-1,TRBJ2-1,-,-,TGCGCCAGCAGAGTAGGGGGGTGGAATGAGCAGTTCTTC,CASRVGGWNEQFF
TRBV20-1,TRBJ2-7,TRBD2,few,TGCAGTGCTAGAGATTCCGGGAGGGCCACGAACGAGCAGTACTTC,CSARDSGRATNEQYF